The clone carrying this T cell receptor beta chain was seen more than once but under ten times. This sample is part of a study of T-cell reconstitution after alpha-beta-depleted transplantation in children. A TCRbeta library incorporating unique molecular identifiers was prepared. TCRdb itself ran the PCR reads through MiXCR, one entry per CDR3 protein. Among 380,000 or so distinct CDR3 sequences, 10% to 15% were seen once, and the ten largest hold about 3.9%. The TCR originated in a human donor who donated a stem cell graft to a child with Fanconi anemia. Here the sequenced sample was PBMCs, taken from the stem cell graft.

For the CDR3, the DNA is TGTGCCAGCACCGAGACCAACACCGGGGAGCTGTTTTTT. It specifies CASTETNTGELFF. The chain links TRBV18 to TRBJ2-2; D gene unclear. This CDR3 has 13 residues. V was cut by 8 bases and J by 2 bases, with 9 bases left in between. The germline V gene has CDR1 KGHSH and CDR2 LQKENI.